This section outlines one T cell receptor (beta chain) sequence together with its context. This sample stems from a study of cytomegalovirus exposure and HLA in healthy donors. V lost 0 bases, J lost 7 bases, and 6 bases stayed unmatched. This CDR3 has 15 amino acids. In germline, CDR1 is SGHRS, CDR2 YFSETQ. PCR was performed using 60 Vbeta and 13 Jbeta primers. Generated by immunoSEQ multiplex PCR, the TCRdb table keeps only in-frame clones and is missing some. The sample totals roughly 200,000 clones. The receptor comes from a girl aged 2-10 years in good health and CMV-seropositive. The sample was PBMCs. J is TRBJ2-1 and V is TRBV5-1; 8 nucleotides line up with TRBD2. The CDR3 nucleotides are TGCGCCAGCAGCTTGGTTAGTAGCGGGAATAATGAGCAGTTCTTC. This gives the protein CASSLVSSGNNEQFF.